These T cell receptor beta chains were read from a single sample in a study of cytomegalovirus exposure and HLA in healthy donors. Repertoires were generated with immunoSEQ multiplex PCR, while TCRdb's copy carries only in-frame clones and drops some. The sample lists under 150,000 clones; just under 80% were seen once. Sample: PBMCs. These receptor sequences come from a woman aged 18-29 years in good health and CMV-seronegative. Each CDR3 is given with its conserved first and last residue. Each record gives: CDR3 protein, CDR3 DNA, V gene, D gene, J gene, clone size. A D gene is named only where the DNA matches it firmly. Some rows have no size entry. The others give once, few or many, or a class for an expanded clone.

CDR3: CASSEHGGAGTEAFF
DNA: TGTGCCAGCAGTGAACATGGGGGCGCGGGCACTGAAGCTTTCTTT
V: TRBV6-1
D: .
J: TRBJ1-1
size: .

CDR3: CASSLDLANTGELFF
DNA: TGTGCCAGCAGCTTAGATTTAGCGAACACCGGGGAGCTGTTTTTT
V: TRBV7-8
D: .
J: TRBJ2-2
size: .

CDR3: CASSQLPGAAETQYF
DNA: TGCGCCAGCAGCCAATTGCCGGGAGCGGCGGAGACCCAGTACTTC
V: TRBV4-1
D: .
J: TRBJ2-5
size: .

CDR3: CAISGGGRSGYTF
DNA: TGTGCCATCAGTGGGGGCGGACGGTCCGGCTACACCTTC
V: TRBV10-3
D: .
J: TRBJ1-2
size: .

CDR3: CASSTLPGQDPTDTQYF
DNA: TGTGCCAGCAGCACCCTCCCGGGACAGGACCCCACAGATACGCAGTATTTT
V: TRBV21-1
D: .
J: TRBJ2-3
size: .

CDR3: CASSLSGVVYEQYF
DNA: TGTGCCAGCAGCTTGTCCGGAGTCGTCTACGAGCAGTACTTC
V: TRBV5-4
D: .
J: TRBJ2-7
size: .

CDR3: CATSEGFRRGLAEALYEQYF
DNA: TGTGCCACCAGCGAGGGGTTTCGCAGAGGGCTAGCGGAGGCTCTCTACGAGCAGTACTTC
V: TRBV15
D: TRBD2
J: TRBJ2-7
size: .

CDR3: CASSQGQGRAYGYTF
DNA: TGTGCCAGCAGCCAAGGACAGGGTCGGGCCTATGGCTACACCTTC
V: TRBV14
D: TRBD1
J: TRBJ1-2
size: .

CDR3: CALTGGLPNYGYTF
DNA: TGTGCCCTGACAGGGGGTCTCCCTAACTATGGCTACACCTTC
V: TRBV30
D: TRBD1
J: TRBJ1-2
size: few

CDR3: CASSEARGVDTGELFF
DNA: TGTGCCAGCAGTGAAGCGCGAGGAGTCGACACCGGGGAGCTGTTTTTT
V: TRBV6-1
D: .
J: TRBJ2-2
size: .

CDR3: CAWSPVWSSYEQYF
DNA: TGTGCCTGGTCCCCCGTGTGGAGCTCCTACGAGCAGTACTTC
V: TRBV30
D: .
J: TRBJ2-7
size: .

CDR3: CASSSRGNEQFF
DNA: TGCGCCAGCAGCTCCCGGGGAAATGAGCAGTTCTTC
V: TRBV4-1
D: .
J: TRBJ2-1
size: .

CDR3: CASSEVDTGELFF
DNA: TGCGCCAGCAGTGAGGTAGACACCGGGGAGCTGTTTTTT
V: TRBV10-1
D: .
J: TRBJ2-2
size: .

CDR3: CSVERGQESYGYTF
DNA: TGCAGCGTTGAAAGAGGACAGGAGAGCTATGGCTACACCTTC
V: TRBV29-1
D: TRBD1
J: TRBJ1-2
size: .

CDR3: CASKRTSGSSYEQYF
DNA: TGTGCCAGTAAGCGCACTAGCGGGAGCTCCTACGAGCAGTACTTC
V: TRBV19
D: TRBD2
J: TRBJ2-7
size: once

CDR3: CATSSSSSGTGVDEQFF
DNA: TGTGCCACCAGCAGCTCGAGTAGCGGGACCGGGGTGGATGAGCAGTTCTTC
V: TRBV15
D: TRBD2
J: TRBJ2-1
size: .